This T cell receptor (beta chain) was obtained from a study of T cell changes during pregnancy in multiple sclerosis (dated by TCRdb to 2018 to 2020). Regarding the study in general: In women with multiple sclerosis, the researchers looked at how the T cell repertoire shifted as pregnancy progressed.

Remarks on this clone: The antigen it recognizes is unknown. It has no much larger one-base neighbor in the sample; base qualities were not kept.

Libraries were made using the immunoSEQ multiplex PCR assay. Held by TCRdb, this immuneACCESS table contains in-frame sequences only and omits some clones. Under half of the omission traces to an unresolved V gene where checked; the cause of the rest is unknown. The sample data list some 47,000 clones, and about 90% of these were observed just once. Together, the top ten hold about 2% of the sample. The receptor was derived from a female donor with multiple sclerosis, enrolled in a pregnancy study. The source material was peripheral blood, sampled in the first trimester of pregnancy.

The base sequence is TGTGCCAGCAGTTACTCGACAGGGTGGGGTGAGCAGCCCCAGCATTTT. Translated, this is CASSYSTGWGEQPQHF. The rearranged chain carries TRBV6-6 and TRBJ1-5, with 7 middle bases fitting TRBD1. Looking up the germline V gene (reference sequence) yields CDR1 MNHNY and CDR2 SVGAGI. Trimming takes 0 bases off V and 7 bases off J; junction bases not matched to a gene: 9. Measured from the cysteine to the phenylalanine, the CDR3 is 16 residues long. Just CDR3 DNA is preserved here, 48 bases in frame from base 1.